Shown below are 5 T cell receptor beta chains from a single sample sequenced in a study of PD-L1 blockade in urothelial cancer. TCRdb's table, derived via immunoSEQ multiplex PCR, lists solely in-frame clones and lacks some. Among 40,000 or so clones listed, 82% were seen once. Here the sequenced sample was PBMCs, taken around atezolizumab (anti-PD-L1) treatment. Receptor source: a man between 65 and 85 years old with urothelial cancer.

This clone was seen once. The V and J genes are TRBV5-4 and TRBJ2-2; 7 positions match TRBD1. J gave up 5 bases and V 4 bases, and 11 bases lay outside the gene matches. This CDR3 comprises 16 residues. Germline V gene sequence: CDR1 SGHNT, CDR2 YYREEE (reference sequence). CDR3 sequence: CASSQGPGGWTGELFF. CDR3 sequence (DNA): TGTGCCAGCAGCCAAGGCCCAGGGGGTTGGACCGGGGAGCTGTTTTTT. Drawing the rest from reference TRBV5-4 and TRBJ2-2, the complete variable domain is ETGVTQSPTHLIKTRGQQVTLRCSSQSGHNTVSWYQQALGQGPQFIFQYYREEENGRGNFPPRFSGLQFPNYSSELNVNALELDDSALYLCASSQGPGGWTGELFFGEGSRLTVL.

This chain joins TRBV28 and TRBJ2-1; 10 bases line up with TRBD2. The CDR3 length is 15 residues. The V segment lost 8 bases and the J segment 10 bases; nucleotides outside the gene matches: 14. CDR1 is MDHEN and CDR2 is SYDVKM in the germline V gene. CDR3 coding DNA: TGTGCCAGCTTCCTCTCCCTAGCGGGGGCCGGGGAGCAGTTCTTC. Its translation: CASFLSLAGAGEQFF.

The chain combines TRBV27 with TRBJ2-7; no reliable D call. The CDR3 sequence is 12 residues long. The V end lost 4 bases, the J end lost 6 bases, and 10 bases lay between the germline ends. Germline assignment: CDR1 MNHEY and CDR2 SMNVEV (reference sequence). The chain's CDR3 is CASSSLESEQYF. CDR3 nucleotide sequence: TGTGCCAGCAGTTCCTTAGAAAGCGAGCAGTACTTC.

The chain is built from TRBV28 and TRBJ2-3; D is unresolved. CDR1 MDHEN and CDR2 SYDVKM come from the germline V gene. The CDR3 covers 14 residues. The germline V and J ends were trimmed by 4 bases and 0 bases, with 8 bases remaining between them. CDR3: CASSSLTSTDTQYF. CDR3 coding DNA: TGTGCCAGCAGTTCACTCACTAGCACAGATACGCAGTATTTT.

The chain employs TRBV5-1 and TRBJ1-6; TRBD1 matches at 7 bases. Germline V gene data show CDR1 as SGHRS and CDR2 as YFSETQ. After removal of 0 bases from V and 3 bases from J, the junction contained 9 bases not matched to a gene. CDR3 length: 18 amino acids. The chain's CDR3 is CASSLEAPGTDYNSPLHF. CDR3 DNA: TGCGCCAGCAGCTTGGAAGCCCCGGGGACAGACTATAATTCACCCCTCCACTTT.